These 30 T cell receptor beta chains came from one sample sequenced in a study of cytomegalovirus exposure and HLA in healthy donors. Primers: 60 Vbeta forward and 13 Jbeta reverse. The table came from immunoSEQ multiplex PCR; TCRdb's copy has only in-frame clones and leaves some out. The top ten clones hold about 5.9% of a sample with 99,000 or so clones, 65% to 85% of them seen once. What was sequenced was PBMCs. These receptors were obtained from a man aged 18 to 30 in good health and CMV-seronegative.

The chain recombines TRBV6-1 with TRBJ2-7, with a possible D match to TRBD2 (5 bases). In germline, CDR1 is MNHNS, CDR2 SASEGT. The CDR3 extends over 14 amino acids. V lost 6 bases and J lost 0, with 12 bases in between. The CDR3 spells CASRPSRSSYEQYF. In nucleotides, the CDR3 is TGTGCCAGCAGGCCTAGCCGATCCTCCTACGAGCAGTACTTC.

V is TRBV10-3 and J is TRBJ1-2; 10 bases map to TRBD1. The germline gives CDR1 ENHRY, CDR2 SYGVKD. This CDR3 comprises 14 residues. V shed 4 bases and J 2 bases; nucleotides not matched to a gene: 1. CDR3 DNA sequence: TGTGCCATCAGTGCGACAGGGGGCAACTATGGCTACACCTTC. This sequence encodes CAISATGGNYGYTF.

The V call is TRBV2, the J call TRBJ2-7, with 8 positions matching TRBD1. In germline, CDR1 is SNHLY, CDR2 FYNNEI. V dropped 6 bases and J dropped 1; count of bases not matched to a gene: 5. This CDR3 spans 14 amino acids. The CDR3 coding sequence is TGTGCCAGCAGCGGGGACAGGCGTTCCTACGAGCAGTACTTC. This translates into CASSGDRRSYEQYF.

J is TRBJ1-3 and V is TRBV28; the D is unclear. Germline CDR1 and CDR2: MDHEN and SYDVKM. Trimming left V 7 bases short and J 4 bases short, with 14 bases between. This CDR3 has 14 residues. DNA for the CDR3: TGTGCCAGCACCCCGAGGGTGAGAGGAAACACCATATATTTT. It encodes CASTPRVRGNTIYF.

The chain combines TRBV5-1 with TRBJ2-3; the match to TRBD2 covers 7 bases. V dropped 3 bases and J dropped 0; count of bases not matched to a gene: 10. CDR1 and CDR2 (germline): SGHRS, YFSETQ. The CDR3 sequence is 17 residues long. DNA of the CDR3: TGCGCCAGCAGCTGGGGACCAGCGGGGCCTAGCACAGATACGCAGTATTTT. Protein: CASSWGPAGPSTDTQYF.

This chain joins TRBV5-1 and TRBJ1-2; 7 bases are a match to TRBD1. The V gene's germline CDR1 is SGHRS and CDR2 YFSETQ. V shed 3 bases, J shed 3 bases, and the junction held 8 bases outside the gene matches. The CDR3 consists of 15 residues. CDR3 protein: CASSSNRGGDYGYTF. The CDR3 region has the DNA TGCGCCAGCAGCTCGAACAGGGGAGGCGACTATGGCTACACCTTC. Drawing the rest from reference TRBV5-1 and TRBJ1-2, the complete variable domain is KAGVTQTPRYLIKTRGQQVTLSCSPISGHRSVSWYQQTPGQGLQFLFEYFSETQRNKGNFPGRFSGRQFSNSRSEMNVSTLELGDSALYLCASSSNRGGDYGYTFGSGTRLTVV.

The chain combines TRBV7-3 with TRBJ2-3; no firm D call. V was shortened by 2 bases and J by 0 bases, with 9 bases between the two germline ends. The CDR3 extends over 15 amino acids. Germline assignment: CDR1 SGHTA and CDR2 FQGTGA. The CDR3 DNA is TGTGCCAGCAGCTTAGCGGTCTCTAGCACAGATACGCAGTATTTT. Amino acid sequence: CASSLAVSSTDTQYF. The full variable domain, completed using reference TRBV7-3 and TRBJ2-3, is GAGVSQTPSNKVTEKGKYVELRCDPISGHTALYWYRQSLGQGPEFLIYFQGTGAADDSGLPNDRFFAVRPEGSVSTLKIQRTERGDSAVYLCASSLAVSSTDTQYFGPGTRLTVL.

The chain couples TRBV30 to TRBJ2-7; D is perhaps TRBD1 (5 bases). V was cut by 2 bases and J by 0 bases, with 14 bases left in between. Per the germline V gene, CDR1 is GTSNPN and CDR2 is SVGIG (reference sequence). The CDR3 is 15 residues long. CDR3 in DNA: TGTGCCTGGAGTTCGACCCAGGGTAGCTCCTACGAGCAGTACTTC. Residues: CAWSSTQGSSYEQYF.

The chain uses TRBV6-6 and TRBJ2-7; the D is unclear. Trimming left V 4 bases short and J 3 bases short, with 10 bases between. The CDR3 is 13 amino acids. The germline CDR1 and CDR2 sequences are MNHNY and SVGAGI (reference sequence). CDR3: CASSLAKNYEQYF. DNA of the CDR3: TGTGCCAGCAGTTTGGCCAAAAACTACGAGCAGTACTTC.

This sequence joins TRBV5-1 and TRBJ2-4, with TRBD2 as a possible D gene (5 bases). CDR1 is SGHRS, CDR2 YFSETQ, per germline. Between the trimmed V and J ends, which lost 4 bases and 15 bases, there was a span of 29 bases. This CDR3 comprises 16 residues. The CDR3 DNA reads as TGCGCCAGCAGCCCCTCCCACATTAATCCGCTAGCCCTCCTGTACTTC. Protein: CASSPSHINPLALLYF.

This chain connects TRBV11-3 to TRBJ2-3; 7 bases are shared with TRBD1. The germline V gene has CDR1 SGHNT and CDR2 YENEEA. Unmatched junction bases numbered 9, after V lost 5 bases and J lost 4 bases. The CDR3 is made up of 15 amino acids. CDR3 nucleotides: TGTGCCAGCAGCCAGGGGGATAGTGGCTCAGATACGCAGTATTTT. Translating gives CASSQGDSGSDTQYF.

The chain has TRBV18 and TRBJ1-1; 8 positions match TRBD1. The germline V gene has CDR1 KGHSH and CDR2 LQKENI. With V trimmed by 3 bases and J by 1 base, 7 bases remained unmatched. This CDR3 spans 16 amino acids. Here the CDR3 DNA reads TGTGCCAGCTCACCCTATCAGGGGGCCCAGAACACTGAAGCTTTCTTT. Protein sequence: CASSPYQGAQNTEAFF. Looking up the rest from reference TRBV18 and TRBJ1-1 gives the full variable domain: NAGVMQNPRHLVRRRGQEARLRCSPMKGHSHVYWYRQLPEEGLKFMVYLQKENIIDESGMPKERFSAEFPKEGPSILRIQQVVRGDSAAYFCASSPYQGAQNTEAFFGQGTRLTVV.

This clone appeared once. The rearrangement links TRBV4-3 to TRBJ2-1; the D is unclear. The CDR3 is 15 residues long. Germline V gene lookup returns CDR1 LGHNA and CDR2 YSLEER. V lost 0 bases and J 2 bases, leaving 8 bases between the germline ends. CDR3 amino acids: CASSQDPRTYNEQFF. The CDR3 DNA follows: TGCGCCAGCAGCCAAGATCCTAGAACCTACAATGAGCAGTTCTTC.

The V and J genes are TRBV25-1 and TRBJ1-3; the match to TRBD1 covers 9 bases. Germline CDR1 reads MGHDK; CDR2 reads SYGVNS. CDR3 length: 18 amino acids. The V segment lost 0 bases and the J segment 0 bases; nucleotides outside the gene matches: 6. The CDR3 sequence is CASSEYKGQGISGNTIYF. CDR3 sequence (DNA): TGTGCCAGCAGTGAATATAAGGGACAGGGAATCTCTGGAAACACCATATATTTT.

The chain combines TRBV28 with TRBJ2-7; 9 nucleotides line up with TRBD1. The ends lost 7 bases at V and 3 bases at J; junction bases unmatched: 7. The germline gives CDR1 MDHEN, CDR2 SYDVKM. The CDR3 totals 14 residues. The CDR3 here is CASTSDRGHYEQYF. The CDR3 DNA sequence: TGTGCCAGCACGTCGGACAGGGGCCACTACGAGCAGTACTTC.

This rearrangement joins TRBV11-2 to TRBJ2-7; possibly TRBD1 for D (5 bases). Trimming cost V 0 bases and J 5 bases, with 17 bases left between them. The germline V gene encodes CDR1 SGHAT and CDR2 FQNNGV. This CDR3 is built from 16 residues. CDR3 in DNA: TGTGCCAGCAGCTTAGACGTCGCCGTGCTCAGGGACGAGCAGTACTTC. It encodes CASSLDVAVLRDEQYF.

The chain links TRBV6-5 to TRBJ2-5; D is unresolved. Germline CDR1 MNHEY, CDR2 SVGAGI. V was clipped by 0 bases and J by 1 base, with 9 bases between them. The CDR3 has 15 residues. CDR3 sequence reads: CASSYSILVQETQYF. DNA of the CDR3: TGTGCCAGCAGTTACTCGATTCTAGTCCAAGAGACCCAGTACTTC.

The count of this clone is one. The CDR3 reads CSGEMGLAGVGYNEQFF. The CDR3 coding sequence is TGCAGCGGGGAAATGGGACTAGCGGGAGTGGGCTACAATGAGCAGTTCTTC. The V gene is TRBV29-1, the J gene TRBJ2-1; 14 nucleotides line up with TRBD2. Germline-derived CDR1 and CDR2 are SQVTM and ANQGSEA. This CDR3 spans 17 amino acids. Losses at the gene ends were 7 bases for V and 3 bases for J; bases not matched to a gene: 11.

This chain uses TRBV27 with TRBJ2-2; possibly TRBD2 for D (5 bases). The CDR3 totals 16 residues. Trimming stripped 3 bases from V and 1 base from J, with 12 bases between. Germline V gives CDR1 MNHEY, CDR2 SMNVEV (reference sequence). For the CDR3, the DNA is TGTGCCAGCAGTTTTTTGGGAGAAATGAACACCGGGGAGCTGTTTTTT. This codes for CASSFLGEMNTGELFF.

The chain recombines TRBV27 with TRBJ2-2, with 7 nucleotides matching TRBD2. Unmatched junction bases numbered 14, after V lost 3 bases and J lost 7 bases. The germline CDR1 and CDR2 sequences are MNHEY and SMNVEV (reference sequence). The CDR3 is made up of 17 amino acids. For the CDR3, the DNA is TGTGCCAGCAGTTTTGGGGAGCAGCGGGAAATCGGCGGGGAGCTGTTTTTT. Encoded protein: CASSFGEQREIGGELFF.

The chain carries TRBV30 and TRBJ2-7; tentative D call: TRBD2 (7 bases). The CDR3 covers 12 residues. Germline values: CDR1 GTSNPN, CDR2 SVGIG (reference sequence). The ends were cut back, 2 bases at V and 4 bases at J, with 9 bases in the middle. The DNA for the CDR3 is TGTGCCTGGAGTAGGGGGGGGTACGAGCAGTACTTC. Translating it yields CAWSRGGYEQYF.

This clone was counted a few times. The chain is built from TRBV6-5 and TRBJ1-2, with a possible D match to TRBD1 (5 bases). Germline lookup yields CDR1 MNHEY and CDR2 SVGAGI. V lost 1 base and J lost 4, with 13 bases in between. The CDR3 covers 15 residues. CDR3 coding DNA: TGTGCCAGCAGTTACTTCGCCGACAGACCCTATGGCTACACCTTC. This sequence encodes CASSYFADRPYGYTF.

V usage is TRBV5-1 and J usage is TRBJ2-3; possibly TRBD1 for D (5 bases). Trimming took off 1 base at V and 2 bases at J, with 17 bases between the two ends. The CDR3 totals 17 residues. From germline, CDR1 is SGHRS and CDR2 YFSETQ. This CDR3 is CASSLRPDLTDTDTQYF. The DNA for the CDR3 is TGCGCCAGCAGCTTGAGGCCGGATCTGACAGACACAGATACGCAGTATTTT.

This chain links TRBV11-3 with TRBJ1-2; D call uncertain. The V gene lost 9 bases and the J gene lost 3 bases, with 11 bases spanning the gap. This CDR3 has 12 amino acids. Per the germline V gene, CDR1 is SGHNT and CDR2 is YENEEA. In DNA, the CDR3 is TGTGCCAGTACGCGGGATTACTATGGCTACACCTTC. It codes for CASTRDYYGYTF.

In DNA form, the CDR3 reads TGTGCCAGCCAGTCGAATTCACCCCTCCACTTT. The encoded protein is CASQSNSPLHF. The chain is built from TRBV27 and TRBJ1-6; D is uncertain. The CDR3 totals 11 residues. In germline, CDR1 is MNHEY, CDR2 SMNVEV (reference sequence). V gave up 8 bases and J gave up 7 bases, with 6 bases separating them.

The DNA for the CDR3 is TGTGCCAGTAGTATCTCTAGCGGGCTATACAATGAGCAGTTCTTC. Residues: CASSISSGLYNEQFF. This sequence joins TRBV19 and TRBJ2-1, with 8 nucleotides matching TRBD2. CDR1 and CDR2 (germline): LNHDA, SQIVND (reference sequence). This CDR3 comprises 15 residues. V trimming: 3 bases; J trimming: 4 bases; junction bases outside the gene matches: 5.

In the case of this clone: One base away lies a much larger clone, so this may be a sequencing read error. The sample has other DNA sequences that encode this CDR3 too. The V call is TRBV6-5, the J call TRBJ1-4, with 9 bases lining up with TRBD1. Per the germline V gene, CDR1 is MNHEY and CDR2 is SVGAGI. The CDR3 sequence is 15 residues long. The CDR3 DNA sequence: TGTGCCAGCAGCCGGGACAGGGATGCTAATGAAAAACTGTTCTTT. Its protein product is CASSRDRDANEKLFF.

J is TRBJ2-1 and V is TRBV5-6; D is possibly TRBD2 (5 bases). The CDR3 runs 17 residues. Per the germline V gene, CDR1 is SGHDT and CDR2 is YYEEEE. V was cut by 0 bases and J by 4 bases, with 17 bases left in between. CDR3 DNA sequence: TGTGCCAGCAGCTTGGGGCCGGGATGGGGTACGTACAATGAGCAGTTCTTC. Amino acid sequence: CASSLGPGWGTYNEQFF.

The chain has TRBV7-9 and TRBJ1-5; 12 bases agree with TRBD1. Germline V gene sequence: CDR1 SEHNR, CDR2 FQNEAQ (reference sequence). The CDR3 has 17 residues. Trimming removed 4 bases from V and 6 bases from J; junction bases left unmatched: 10. The CDR3 is CASSYPGTGGGRQPQHF. CDR3 bases: TGTGCCAGCAGCTATCCCGGGACAGGGGGCGGTCGTCAGCCCCAGCATTTT.

The rearrangement uses TRBV5-6 and TRBJ1-6; tentative D call: TRBD1 (5 bases). V lost 4 bases, J lost 10 bases, and 18 bases lay in between. CDR1 is SGHDT, CDR2 YYEEEE, per germline. This CDR3 comprises 15 residues. CDR3 protein: CASSNGLGGSSPLHF. The CDR3 nucleotides read TGTGCCAGCAGCAACGGGTTGGGGGGAAGCTCACCCCTCCACTTT.